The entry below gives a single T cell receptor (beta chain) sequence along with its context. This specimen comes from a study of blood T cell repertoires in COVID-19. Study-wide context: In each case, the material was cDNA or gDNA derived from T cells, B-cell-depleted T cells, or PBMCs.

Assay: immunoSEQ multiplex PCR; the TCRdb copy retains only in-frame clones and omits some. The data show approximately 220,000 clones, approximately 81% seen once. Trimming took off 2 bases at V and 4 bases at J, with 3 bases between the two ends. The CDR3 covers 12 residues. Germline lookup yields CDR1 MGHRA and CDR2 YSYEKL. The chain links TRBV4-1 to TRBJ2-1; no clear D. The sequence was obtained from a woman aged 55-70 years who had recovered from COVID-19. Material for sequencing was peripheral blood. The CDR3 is CASSQTYNEQFF. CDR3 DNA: TGCGCCAGCAGCCAAACATACAATGAGCAGTTCTTC.